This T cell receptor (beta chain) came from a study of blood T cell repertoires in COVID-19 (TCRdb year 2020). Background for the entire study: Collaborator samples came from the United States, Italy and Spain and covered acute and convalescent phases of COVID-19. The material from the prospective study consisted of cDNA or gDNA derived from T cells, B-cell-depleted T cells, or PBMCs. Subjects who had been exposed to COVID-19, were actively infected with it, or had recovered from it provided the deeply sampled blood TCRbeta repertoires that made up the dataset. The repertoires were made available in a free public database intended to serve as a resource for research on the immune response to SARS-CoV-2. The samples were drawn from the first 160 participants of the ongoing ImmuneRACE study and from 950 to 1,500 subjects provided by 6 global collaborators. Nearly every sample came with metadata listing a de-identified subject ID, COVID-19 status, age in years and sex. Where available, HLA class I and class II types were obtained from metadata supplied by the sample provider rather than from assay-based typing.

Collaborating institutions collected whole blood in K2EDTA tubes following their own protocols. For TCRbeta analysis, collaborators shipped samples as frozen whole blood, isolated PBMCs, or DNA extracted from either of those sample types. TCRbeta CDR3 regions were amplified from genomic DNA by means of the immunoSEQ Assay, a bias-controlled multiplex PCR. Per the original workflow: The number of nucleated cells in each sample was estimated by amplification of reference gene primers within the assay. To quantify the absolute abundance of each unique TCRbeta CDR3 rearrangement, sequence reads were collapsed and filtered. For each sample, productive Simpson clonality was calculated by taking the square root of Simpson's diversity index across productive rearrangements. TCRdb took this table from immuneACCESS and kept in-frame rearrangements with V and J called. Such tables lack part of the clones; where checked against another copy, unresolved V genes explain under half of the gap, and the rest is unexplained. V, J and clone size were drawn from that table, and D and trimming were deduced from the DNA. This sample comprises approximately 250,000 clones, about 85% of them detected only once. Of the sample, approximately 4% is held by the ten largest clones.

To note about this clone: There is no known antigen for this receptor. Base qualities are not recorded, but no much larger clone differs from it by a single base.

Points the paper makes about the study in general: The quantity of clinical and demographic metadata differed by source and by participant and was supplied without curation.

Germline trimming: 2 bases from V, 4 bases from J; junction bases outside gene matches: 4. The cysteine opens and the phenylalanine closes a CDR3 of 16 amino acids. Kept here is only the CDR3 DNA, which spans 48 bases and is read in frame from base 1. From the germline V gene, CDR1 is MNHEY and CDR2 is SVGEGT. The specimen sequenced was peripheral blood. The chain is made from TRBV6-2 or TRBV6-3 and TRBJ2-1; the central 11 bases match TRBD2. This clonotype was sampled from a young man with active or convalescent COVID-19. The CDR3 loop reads CASSYKRTSGYNEQFF. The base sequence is TGTGCCAGCAGTTACAAGAGGACTAGCGGGTACAATGAGCAGTTCTTC.